The 26 T cell receptor beta chains given below trace back to one sample, sequenced in a study of beta chain features in type 1 diabetes. Study results and limitations: Among all four CD4+ subsets, Type 1 diabetes patients had TCRB CDR3s that were moderately but significantly shorter.

Expressed TCRB transcripts were sequenced after all isolated RNA was converted to cDNA. TCRdb's table, derived via immunoSEQ multiplex PCR, lists solely in-frame clones and lacks some. The data contain a few hundred thousand clones, about 13% of them seen just once; the ten biggest clones take up roughly 0.015%. These receptors are not linked to any known antigen. Sequenced: naive CD4+ T cells from blood. The receptors derive from a young woman with type 1 diabetes.

This clone was counted a few times. This chain links TRBV15 with TRBJ2-3; D might be TRBD2 (6 bases). The germline V gene has CDR1 LNHNV and CDR2 YYDKDF (reference sequence). The CDR3 covers 16 residues. Trimming removed 0 bases at V and 1 base at J, with 11 bases between. For the CDR3, the DNA is TGTGCCACCAGCAGAGAAGAGGCTAGCGGCACAGATACGCAGTATTTT. Its protein is CATSREEASGTDTQYF.

CDR3 protein: CASNSGLKETQYF. In DNA form, the CDR3 reads TGTGCCAGCAACTCGGGACTCAAAGAGACCCAGTACTTC. The chain joins TRBV7-2 to TRBJ2-5, with a tentative D call TRBD2 (6 bases). Trimming pared 7 bases from V and 3 bases from J, leaving 12 bases between. The CDR3 length is 13 residues. Germline CDR1 SGHTA, CDR2 FQGNSA.

This clone has just a few counts. V is TRBV28 and J is TRBJ2-5, with 8 bases fitting TRBD2. CDR3 length: 15 amino acids. The J segment lost 5 bases and the V segment lost 4 bases, leaving 9 bases of the junction unmatched. CDR1 and CDR2 (germline): MDHEN, SYDVKM. The CDR3 nucleotides read TGTGCCAGCAGTTCCCGAGCGGGAGCTGAGGAGACCCAGTACTTC. Translating it yields CASSSRAGAEETQYF.

This clone appeared a few times. J is TRBJ2-3 and V is TRBV5-1, with TRBD2 identical over 8 bases. V trimming: 0 bases; J trimming: 1 base; junction bases outside the gene matches: 10. Looked up from germline, CDR1 is SGHRS and CDR2 is YFSETQ. The CDR3 has 18 amino acids. CDR3 sequence reads: CASSLGPGSGSGTDTQYF. The CDR3 DNA is TGCGCCAGCAGCTTGGGTCCGGGAAGCGGGAGTGGCACAGATACGCAGTATTTT.

J is TRBJ1-3 and V is TRBV30, with a tentative D call TRBD1 (6 bases). There are 14 residues in the CDR3. V gave up 5 bases and J gave up 0 bases, with 11 bases separating them. Germline V gives CDR1 GTSNPN, CDR2 SVGIG (reference sequence). The CDR3 region is CAWWDTSSGNTIYF. The CDR3 region has the DNA TGTGCCTGGTGGGACACGAGCTCTGGAAACACCATATATTTT.

V and J are TRBV5-4 and TRBJ2-1; 11 nucleotides align to TRBD2. From germline, CDR1 is SGHNT and CDR2 YYREEE (reference sequence). Trimming took 0 bases from V and 4 from J; bases not matched to a gene: 3. The CDR3 is 16 amino acids. CDR3 in amino acids: CASSLATSGIYNEQFF. The CDR3 DNA reads as TGTGCCAGCAGCTTGGCGACTAGCGGGATTTACAATGAGCAGTTCTTC. The variable domain in full, with the rest retrieved from reference TRBV5-4 and TRBJ2-1, is ETGVTQSPTHLIKTRGQQVTLRCSSQSGHNTVSWYQQALGQGPQFIFQYYREEENGRGNFPPRFSGLQFPNYSSELNVNALELDDSALYLCASSLATSGIYNEQFFGPGTRLTVL.

This clone was picked up a small number of times. The chain employs TRBV7-9 and TRBJ1-1; TRBD1 is a possible D gene (5 bases). The length of the CDR3 is 15 residues. Trimming took off 0 bases at V and 1 base at J, with 9 bases between the two ends. The germline V gene encodes CDR1 SEHNR and CDR2 FQNEAQ (reference sequence). The CDR3 spells CASSLAQGRNTEAFF. Written as DNA, the CDR3 is TGTGCCAGCAGCTTAGCGCAGGGCCGGAACACTGAAGCTTTCTTT.

This clone was seen a few times. This CDR3 is CASTLGGFSSYNEQFF. The CDR3 bases are TGTGCCAGTACCCTGGGGGGGTTCAGCTCCTACAATGAGCAGTTCTTC. The gene calls are TRBV19 and TRBJ2-1, with 7 bases identical to TRBD2. The CDR3 is 16 residues long. CDR1 and CDR2 from the germline V gene are LNHDA and SQIVND (reference sequence). J lost 0 bases, V lost 7 bases, and 9 bases had no gene match.

The J gene is TRBJ2-7, the V gene TRBV5-4; tentatively, D is TRBD1 (7 bases). Deletions cut 3 bases from V and 0 bases from J, with 10 bases between. Germline CDR1 SGHNT, CDR2 YYREEE (reference sequence). This CDR3 contains 14 residues. The DNA of the CDR3 is TGTGCCAGCAGCTCAGGGGGGAGCTCCTACGAGCAGTACGTC. Translation gives CASSSGGSSYEQYV.

The chain has TRBV10-3 and TRBJ2-7; maybe TRBD2 (5 bases). Per germline, CDR1 ENHRY and CDR2 SYGVKD. The CDR3 length is 14 residues. Trimming cost V 2 bases and J 2 bases, with 10 bases left between them. The CDR3: CAISETRTPYEQYV. DNA for the CDR3: TGTGCCATCAGTGAGACTAGAACCCCCTACGAGCAGTACGTC.

The V and J genes are TRBV6-5 and TRBJ1-1, with D perhaps TRBD1 (5 bases). The CDR3 is 14 amino acids. The germline V gene encodes CDR1 MNHEY and CDR2 SVGAGI. Deletions cut 5 bases from V and 0 bases from J, with 10 bases between. The DNA for the CDR3 is TGTGCCAGCAGTGCGCCAGGGATGAACACTGAAGCTTTCTTT. It translates to CASSAPGMNTEAFF.

There are a few counts of this clone. J is TRBJ2-7 and V is TRBV18; tentatively, D is TRBD1 (6 bases). CDR1 is KGHSH, CDR2 LQKENI, per germline. This CDR3 has 15 amino acids. V lost 1 base and J lost 6, with 16 bases in between. The CDR3 loop reads CASSPQGTLGGEQYV. As DNA, the CDR3 is TGTGCCAGCTCACCACAGGGGACCTTAGGGGGCGAGCAGTACGTC.

This rearrangement joins TRBV7-9 to TRBJ2-1; 7 bases are shared with TRBD1. This CDR3 is 16 amino acids long. Germline CDR1 and CDR2: SEHNR and FQNEAQ (reference sequence). The V gene end was trimmed by 5 bases and the J gene end by 0 bases; junction bases not matched to a gene: 7. The CDR3 region has the DNA TGTGCCAGCAGCCTAGGGACAGCCTTCTCCTACAATGAGCAGTTCTTC. Amino acids: CASSLGTAFSYNEQFF.

This clone showed up just a few times. V is TRBV29-1 and J is TRBJ2-1; the D gene is possibly TRBD2 (5 bases). The CDR3 contains 12 residues. V lost 7 bases and J lost 4, with 11 bases in between. Germline lookup yields CDR1 SQVTM and CDR2 ANQGSEA. The CDR3 region is CSELVEYNEQFF. The CDR3 DNA sequence: TGCAGCGAACTAGTGGAATACAATGAGCAGTTCTTC.

CDR3 sequence reads: CASKRGANTGELFF. The CDR3 DNA is TGTGCCAGCAAGCGGGGGGCGAACACCGGGGAGCTGTTTTTT. The J gene is TRBJ2-2, the V gene TRBV6-5, with 9 bases lining up with TRBD2. In germline, CDR1 is MNHEY, CDR2 SVGAGI. V trimming: 7 bases; J trimming: 0 bases; junction bases outside the gene matches: 0. This CDR3 contains 14 residues.

V gene TRBV29-1 combines with J gene TRBJ1-4, with TRBD1 as a possible D gene (5 bases). Looked up from germline, CDR1 is SQVTM and CDR2 is ANQGSEA. The CDR3 consists of 14 residues. Trimming removed 5 bases at V and 5 bases at J, with 15 bases between. CDR3 DNA sequence: TGCAGCGTTTCTAAAGGGGCCCTCAATGAAAAACTGTTTTTT. It encodes CSVSKGALNEKLFF.

The chain couples TRBV2 to TRBJ1-5, with no clear D. This CDR3 has 14 amino acids. V lost 10 bases and J 0 bases, leaving 13 bases between the germline ends. Germline assignment: CDR1 SNHLY and CDR2 FYNNEI. This chain's CDR3 is CATRGVDSNQPQHF. Here the CDR3 DNA reads TGTGCCACCCGGGGTGTTGATAGCAATCAGCCCCAGCATTTT.

This clone turned up a few times. The chain links TRBV11-1 to TRBJ2-1, with 13 bases that match TRBD2. The CDR3 totals 15 residues. After removal of 3 bases from V and 5 bases from J, the junction contained 1 base not matched to a gene. CDR1 and CDR2 (germline): SGHAT, FQDESV (reference sequence). Here the CDR3 DNA reads TGTGCCAGCAGCTTGGGACTAGCGGGAAACAATGAGCAGTTCTTC. It yields the protein CASSLGLAGNNEQFF.

The chain has TRBV30 and TRBJ2-1; no firm D call. Germline V CDR1 and CDR2: GTSNPN, SVGIG (reference sequence). V was pared by 0 bases and J by 3 bases, with 6 bases between. This CDR3 has 13 residues. The CDR3 region is CAWSVQDYNEQFF. CDR3 bases: TGTGCCTGGAGTGTACAAGACTACAATGAGCAGTTCTTC.

This rearrangement joins TRBV5-1 to TRBJ1-5, with D maybe TRBD1 (5 bases). The CDR3 totals 15 residues. Between the trimmed V and J ends, which lost 1 base and 4 bases, there was a span of 12 bases. Germline assignment: CDR1 SGHRS and CDR2 YFSETQ. DNA for the CDR3: TGCGCCAGCAGCTTGTTGGGGGAGGGGAATCAGCCCCAGCATTTT. It translates to CASSLLGEGNQPQHF.

V and J are TRBV6-5 and TRBJ1-5; TRBD1 agrees at 9 bases. The CDR3 runs 14 residues. Germline loops: CDR1 MNHEY, CDR2 SVGAGI. Trimming cost V 6 bases and J 6 bases; bases outside gene matches: 6. CDR3 amino acids: CASRPGTGSQPQHF. DNA of the CDR3: TGTGCCAGCAGACCCGGGACAGGGAGTCAGCCCCAGCATTTT.

This clone has a handful of counts. The gene calls are TRBV29-1 and TRBJ2-4; TRBD2 is a possible D gene (6 bases). V was trimmed by 6 bases and J by 2 bases, leaving 17 bases between them. Germline CDR1 SQVTM, CDR2 ANQGSEA. CDR3 length equals 15 residues. The CDR3 loop is CSVRQGAGTKNIQYF. The CDR3 region has the DNA TGCAGCGTCCGTCAGGGAGCGGGTACCAAAAACATTCAGTACTTC.

The chain employs TRBV7-9 and TRBJ2-2; TRBD1 matches at 10 bases. The CDR3 is 15 amino acids. CDR1 is SEHNR and CDR2 is FQNEAQ in the germline V gene (reference sequence). The junction had 4 bases not matched to a gene; V was cut back by 5 bases and J by 4 bases. CDR3 sequence: CASSPGQGGTGELFF. The CDR3 region has the DNA TGTGCCAGCAGCCCTGGACAGGGGGGCACCGGGGAGCTGTTTTTT.

This clone occurred a few times. V usage is TRBV4-2 and J usage is TRBJ1-2, with D possibly matching TRBD1 (6 bases). V gave up 4 bases and J gave up 8 bases, with 11 bases separating them. CDR1 is LGHNA, CDR2 YNFKEQ, per germline. The CDR3 length is 12 residues. CDR3 nucleotide sequence: TGTGCCAGCAGCCCACAGGGTTACGGCTACACCTTC. Its protein product is CASSPQGYGYTF.

The genes are TRBV4-1 and TRBJ2-7; 7 nucleotides agree with TRBD2. The CDR3 length is 18 residues. With V trimmed by 3 bases and J by 2 bases, 16 bases remained unmatched. The germline gives CDR1 MGHRA, CDR2 YSYEKL. The CDR3 sequence: CASSQREIGPLDTYEQYF. The CDR3 nucleotides are TGCGCCAGCAGCCAGCGGGAGATAGGCCCTTTGGATACCTACGAGCAGTACTTC.

This clone has only a few counts. This chain joins TRBV20-1 and TRBJ2-7; D perhaps matches TRBD1 (6 bases). The V end lost 4 bases, the J end lost 12 bases, and 16 bases lay between the germline ends. There are 11 residues in the CDR3. Germline CDR1 reads DFQATT; CDR2 reads SNEGSKA (reference sequence). The CDR3 DNA follows: TGCAGTGCTACTGAACAGGGCCACCTGTACTTC. Translated: CSATEQGHLYF.